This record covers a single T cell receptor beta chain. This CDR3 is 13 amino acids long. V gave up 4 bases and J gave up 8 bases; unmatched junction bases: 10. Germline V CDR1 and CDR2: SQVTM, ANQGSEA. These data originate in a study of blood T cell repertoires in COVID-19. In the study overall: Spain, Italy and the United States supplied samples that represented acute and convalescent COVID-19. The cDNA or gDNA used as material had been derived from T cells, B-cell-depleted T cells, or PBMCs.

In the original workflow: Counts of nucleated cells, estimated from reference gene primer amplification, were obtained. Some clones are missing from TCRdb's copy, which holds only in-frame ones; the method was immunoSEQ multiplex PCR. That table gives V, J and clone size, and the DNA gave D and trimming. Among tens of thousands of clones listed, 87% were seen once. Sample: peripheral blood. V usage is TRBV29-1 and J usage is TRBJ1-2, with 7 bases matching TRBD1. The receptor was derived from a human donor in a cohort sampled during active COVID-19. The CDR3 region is CSVGDRVAVGYTF. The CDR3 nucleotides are TGCAGCGTTGGTGACAGGGTAGCTGTCGGCTACACCTTC.